A single sample is the source of the 14 T cell receptor beta chains below, sequenced in a study of T-cell memory formation after mild COVID-19. TCRdb used MiXCR to reprocess the 5' RACE reads, holding one entry per CDR3 protein. The table lists 250,000 to 400,000 distinct CDR3 sequences, 14% of them singletons. What was sequenced was PBMCs or a T cell subset sorted from them (not recorded which). Source of these receptors: a man between 18 and 29 years old who had mild COVID-19 (a few samples of this study predate the infection). Cell type and time point are not known.

This clonotype has a count of ten or more. V gene TRBV6-4 combines with J gene TRBJ2-3; TRBD2 matches 12 bases. Unmatched junction bases numbered 3, after V lost 2 bases and J lost 3 bases. Germline lookup yields CDR1 MRHNA and CDR2 SNTAGT. The CDR3 covers 16 residues. The CDR3 protein is CASSDASGGATDTQYF. CDR3 in DNA: TGTGCCAGCAGTGACGCTAGCGGGGGGGCAACAGATACGCAGTATTTT.

The chain couples TRBV11-2 to TRBJ2-1, with D maybe TRBD1 (6 bases). The CDR3 length is 15 residues. Germline V gene sequence: CDR1 SGHAT, CDR2 FQNNGV. Between the trimmed V and J ends, which lost 5 bases and 4 bases, there was a span of 15 bases. The CDR3 loop reads CASSPSEGEYNEQFF. The CDR3 DNA is TGTGCCAGCAGCCCGAGTGAGGGGGAGTACAATGAGCAGTTCTTC.

This clonotype came up a few times. The rearrangement joins TRBV19 to TRBJ1-1, with TRBD1 identical over 7 bases. V shed 5 bases, J shed 1 base, and the junction held 4 bases outside the gene matches. CDR3 length equals 14 residues. Germline CDR1 LNHDA, CDR2 SQIVND (reference sequence). CDR3 region: CASSFRTGNTEAFF. CDR3 bases: TGTGCCAGTAGTTTTCGGACAGGGAACACTGAAGCTTTCTTT. Full variable domain (remainder filled in from reference TRBV19 and TRBJ1-1): DGGITQSPKYLFRKEGQNVTLSCEQNLNHDAMYWYRQDPGQGLRLIYYSQIVNDFQKGDIAEGYSVSREKKESFPLTVTSAQKNPTAFYLCASSFRTGNTEAFFGQGTRLTVV.

CDR3 nucleotides: TGCGCCAGCAGGCAGGACCAAGAGACCCAGTACTTC. Translated, it gives CASRQDQETQYF. V and J are TRBV5-1 and TRBJ2-5; D ambiguous. The CDR3 runs to 12 residues. V gave up 5 bases and J gave up 0 bases, with 5 bases separating them. CDR1 is SGHRS and CDR2 is YFSETQ in the germline V gene.

This clonotype was seen at least ten times. V gene TRBV11-2 combines with J gene TRBJ2-3; TRBD2 is a possible D gene (6 bases). Germline V lookup: CDR1 SGHAT, CDR2 FQNNGV. The CDR3 has 15 residues. V was trimmed by 0 bases and J by 4 bases, leaving 11 bases between them. CDR3 coding DNA: TGTGCCAGCAGCTTAGACAGGGAGCGGGCAGATACGCAGTATTTT. Its protein is CASSLDRERADTQYF.

This clonotype was counted only a few times. This chain links TRBV11-2 with TRBJ2-5, with D tentatively TRBD2 (5 bases). V was pared by 3 bases and J by 5 bases, with 16 bases between. The CDR3 contains 15 residues. Germline CDR1 reads SGHAT; CDR2 reads FQNNGV. The CDR3, as DNA: TGTGCCAGCAGCTTTCGGGGAACTTCATGGGAGACCCAGTACTTC. Protein product: CASSFRGTSWETQYF.

The chain is built from TRBV15 and TRBJ2-1, with D perhaps matching TRBD1 or TRBD2 (5 bases each). CDR1 is LNHNV and CDR2 is YYDKDF in the germline V gene (reference sequence). The CDR3 length is 14 residues. Deletions cut 2 bases from V and 8 bases from J, with 13 bases between. CDR3 amino acids: CATSRSRDVHEQFF. DNA for the CDR3: TGTGCCACCAGCAGATCCCGGGACGTCCATGAGCAGTTCTTC.

This sequence joins TRBV4-1 and TRBJ1-5; TRBD1 matches at 7 bases. Germline loops: CDR1 MGHRA, CDR2 YSYEKL. The CDR3 runs 16 residues. The trim removed 4 bases at V and 3 bases at J, leaving 9 bases unmatched. In DNA, the CDR3 is TGCGCCAGCAGCCTAGAGGGGACAGCTATCAATCAGCCCCAGCATTTT. It is translated as CASSLEGTAINQPQHF.

This clonotype was seen more than once but under ten times. The chain uses TRBV7-9 and TRBJ1-1; D gene uncertain. The CDR3 runs 15 residues. Germline V gene sequence: CDR1 SEHNR, CDR2 FQNEAQ (reference sequence). The V gene lost 2 bases and the J gene lost 1 base, with 11 bases spanning the gap. In DNA, the CDR3 is TGTGCCAGCAGCTTATCACTTAGGGAGAACACTGAAGCTTTCTTT. Protein sequence: CASSLSLRENTEAFF.

The chain joins TRBV7-9 to TRBJ1-1; no reliable D call. CDR1 is SEHNR and CDR2 is FQNEAQ in the germline V gene (reference sequence). The CDR3 is 13 residues long. Trimming removed 4 bases from V and 1 base from J, with 7 bases in between. The CDR3 sequence: CASSSQRNTEAFF. DNA of the CDR3: TGTGCCAGCAGCTCTCAAAGGAACACTGAAGCTTTCTTT.

This chain joins TRBV4-1 and TRBJ1-2; weak D call: TRBD1 (5 bases). V was pared by 1 base and J by 6 bases, with 15 bases between. CDR3 length: 15 residues. Germline V gene sequence: CDR1 MGHRA, CDR2 YSYEKL. The CDR3 is CASSQAWGPADGYTF. For the CDR3, the DNA is TGCGCCAGCAGCCAAGCTTGGGGACCGGCTGATGGCTACACCTTC.

J is TRBJ2-1 and V is TRBV20-1, with D possibly being TRBD2 (5 bases). Germline CDR1 is DFQATT and CDR2 is SNEGSKA (reference sequence). V was pared by 6 bases and J by 4 bases, with 13 bases between. This CDR3 region has 13 residues. The CDR3 DNA reads TGCAGTGCCCTGCCGGGATTTTACAATGAGCAGTTCTTC. It translates to CSALPGFYNEQFF.

This clonotype showed up just a few times. This rearrangement joins TRBV3-1 to TRBJ2-5, with a weak D call TRBD2 (5 bases). Germline V gene lookup returns CDR1 LGHDT and CDR2 YNNKEL (reference sequence). The CDR3 is 14 residues long. Trimming removed 0 bases at V and 6 bases at J, with 11 bases between. The CDR3 nucleotides read TGTGCCAGCAGCCAAGATGGGAGAGGAAAGACCCAGTACTTC. Protein product: CASSQDGRGKTQYF.

The chain joins TRBV30 to TRBJ2-7; tentative D call: TRBD1 (5 bases). CDR3 length: 12 amino acids. The germline V gene encodes CDR1 GTSNPN and CDR2 SVGIG (reference sequence). V lost 2 bases and J lost 3, with 8 bases in between. As DNA, the CDR3 is TGTGCCTGGAGTTTAGACAGCTACGAGCAGTACTTC. Translation: CAWSLDSYEQYF.